This passage covers 3 T cell receptor beta chains from one sample sequenced in a study of T cells in Graves' hyperthyroidism and ophthalmopathy. Amplified regions were TCR beta CDR3 sequences from RNA transcripts. The TCR CDR3 was amplified in a first-round RT-PCR using the HTBI primer set. TCRdb independently ran MiXCR on the multiplex PCR reads; one entry per CDR3 protein. The sample contains hundreds of thousands of distinct CDR3 sequences, roughly 32% of which appear only once. The source material was blood. All receptors come from a woman aged 40 to 49 with Graves' hyperthyroidism.

To note about this clonotype: This sequence may be a read error, since a much larger clone differs from it by one base. The chain combines TRBV9 with TRBJ1-3; D remains unclear. The CDR3 consists of 15 residues. Germline CDR1 is SGDLS and CDR2 is YYNGEE. CDR3 protein: CASSPSWASGNIIYF. CDR3 DNA sequence: TGTGCCAGCAGCCCGTCCTGGGCCTCTGGAAACATCATATATTTT.

This clonotype was recorded many times. The V and J genes are TRBV7-6 and TRBJ1-2; D is unclear. The V end was cut by 1 base, the J end by 5 bases, with 11 bases between. Per the germline V gene, CDR1 is SGHVS and CDR2 is FNYEAQ. The CDR3 spans 14 residues. CDR3 protein: CASSLESAAYGYTF. The CDR3 nucleotides are TGTGCCAGCAGCTTAGAGTCGGCAGCGTATGGCTACACCTTC. The complete variable domain, with remaining parts taken from reference TRBV7-6 and TRBJ1-2, reads GAGVSQSPRYKVTKRGQDVALRCDPISGHVSLYWYRQALGQGPEFLTYFNYEAQQDKSGLPNDRFSAERPEGSISTLTIQRTEQRDSAMYRCASSLESAAYGYTFGSGTRLTVV.

This clonotype has more than one count but fewer than ten. The chain employs TRBV11-3 and TRBJ2-7; weak D call: TRBD2 (5 bases). This CDR3 is 13 amino acids long. Between the trimmed V and J ends, which lost 10 bases and 4 bases, there was a span of 17 bases. Germline V gene data show CDR1 as SGHNT and CDR2 as YENEEA. The CDR3 sequence is CATRRVGSYEQYF. CDR3 in DNA: TGTGCCACCCGTCGGGTTGGGAGTTACGAGCAGTACTTC.